The T cell receptor beta chain under discussion was sequenced for a study of T cells in Graves' hyperthyroidism and ophthalmopathy (dated by TCRdb to about 2019). In the study overall: Peripheral blood samples were taken at initial diagnosis, before any treatment was given. TCR V-J signatures able to tell the groups apart were searched for in a discovery cohort of 90 to 100 patients, of whom 43 had Graves' ophthalmopathy and roughly 57 had stable Graves' hyperthyroidism. The roughly 100 discovery patients were randomly divided into training and test sets at a 7:3 ratio. Prospective prediction of ophthalmopathy was tested in an independent validation cohort of 18 to 20 hyperthyroidism patients and roughly 16 patients who later progressed to ophthalmopathy. After blood sampling, hyperthyroidism patients were treated with methimazole at a starting dose of 30 mg daily, and ophthalmopathy patients were treated with high-dose intravenous methylprednisolone. TCR Vbeta CDR3 sequencing of 120 to 150 peripheral blood samples (around 45 ophthalmopathy, roughly 72 hyperthyroidism and 17 progressor patients) is reported in the paper. In more than five Graves' hyperthyroidism patients, the study also compared T-cell repertoires from thyroid tissue with T-cell repertoires from blood.

Hyperthyroidism patients were newly diagnosed, with disease duration under 2 months, and aged 18 to 65 years. Patients with uncontrolled infections, other autoimmune diseases, pregnancy or lactation were excluded. Diagnoses were based on clinical symptoms, serum thyroxine and TRAb, thyroid ultrasound and orbital computed tomography. Blood from progressor patients was drawn when they were first diagnosed with hyperthyroidism, before any ophthalmopathy symptoms appeared. PBMCs were isolated from about 9 ml of fresh peripheral blood by Ficoll-Paque density gradient centrifugation. Progressor patients were defined as those initially diagnosed with Graves' hyperthyroidism in whom ophthalmopathy developed during follow-up. Trizol reagent was used to extract total RNA, and RNA quality was then checked on an Agilent 2100 Bioanalyzer. This clonotype was picked up many times. The clone's antigen remains unknown. Base qualities are not recorded, but no much larger clone differs from it by a single base.

TCR beta CDR3 regions were amplified from RNA transcripts. The first round of RT-PCR for the TCR CDR3 was performed with the HTBI primer set and the Qiagen OneStep RT-PCR kit. Libraries were constructed in a second round of multiplex PCR, after which size selection and purification were performed. Libraries were sequenced paired-end with 100 bp reads on an Illumina HiSeq2000. The paper's processing steps were these. SOAPnuke was used to process the raw data, with reads discarded if the reads contained adapters or uncalled bases, had a mean Phred below 15, or lacked an exact constant-primer or identifier match. High-quality paired reads were merged using COPE v1.2.5, and each unique nucleotide sequence was defined as a clonotype. MiTCR v1.1 was used to align the clonotypes against IMGT TRBV, TRBD and TRBJ reference segments. The analysis included only V-J combinations with a frequency above 0.0001, which together covered more than 99% of the repertoires. The TCS score was defined as the ratio of F50 (clonal expansion) to E x V (chaos), calculated using BLOSUM62-based TCRdist between CDR3 peptides within each V-J. Welch's t-statistics and random forest reduced 500 to 650 V-J features to about 13, which were used in a naive Bayes classifier (R e1071). The public reads were quality trimmed at Q25 with fastp and then assembled into clones with MiXCR by TCRdb, keeping productive beta chains. Each entry is one CDR3 protein sequence, shown with its most common DNA and genes. The V and J calls reflect TCRdb's pipeline rather than the authors' work. The sample table records roughly 290,000 distinct CDR3 sequences; more than 10% of these occur just once. Together, the top ten hold roughly 7.5% of the sample.

Based on the germline V gene (reference sequence), the CDR1 and CDR2 sequences are DFQATT and SNEGSKA. From its cysteine to its phenylalanine, the CDR3 spans 12 amino acids. This entry keeps only the CDR3 DNA: 36 bases, framed from base 1. V is pared back by 2 bases and J by 4 bases, with 8 bases lying between the germline termini. On the study overall, not on this receptor specifically: A model built on a 13 V-J signature distinguished ophthalmopathy from stable hyperthyroidism, reaching roughly 88% sensitivity and under 84% specificity in cross-validation and 80%/75% in testing. In validation, the model predicted progression to ophthalmopathy a median of around 6.5 months before onset, with roughly 70% sensitivity and roughly 79% specificity. Most expanded thyroid clonotypes (frequency above 0.001) were also detected in blood, a finding suggesting that blood repertoires may reflect thyroid immune responses. Sample size was not statistically predetermined, and blinding of investigators to group allocation was not performed.

The V gene is TRBV20-1 and the J gene is TRBJ2-5, with the D gene not confidently named. The origin of this receptor is a woman aged 25 to 39 with Graves' hyperthyroidism that later progressed to Graves' ophthalmopathy. The sequenced material came from blood. The bases read TGCAGTGCTAGATCCCTATTAGAGACCCAGTACTTC. Its translation reads: CSARSLLETQYF.